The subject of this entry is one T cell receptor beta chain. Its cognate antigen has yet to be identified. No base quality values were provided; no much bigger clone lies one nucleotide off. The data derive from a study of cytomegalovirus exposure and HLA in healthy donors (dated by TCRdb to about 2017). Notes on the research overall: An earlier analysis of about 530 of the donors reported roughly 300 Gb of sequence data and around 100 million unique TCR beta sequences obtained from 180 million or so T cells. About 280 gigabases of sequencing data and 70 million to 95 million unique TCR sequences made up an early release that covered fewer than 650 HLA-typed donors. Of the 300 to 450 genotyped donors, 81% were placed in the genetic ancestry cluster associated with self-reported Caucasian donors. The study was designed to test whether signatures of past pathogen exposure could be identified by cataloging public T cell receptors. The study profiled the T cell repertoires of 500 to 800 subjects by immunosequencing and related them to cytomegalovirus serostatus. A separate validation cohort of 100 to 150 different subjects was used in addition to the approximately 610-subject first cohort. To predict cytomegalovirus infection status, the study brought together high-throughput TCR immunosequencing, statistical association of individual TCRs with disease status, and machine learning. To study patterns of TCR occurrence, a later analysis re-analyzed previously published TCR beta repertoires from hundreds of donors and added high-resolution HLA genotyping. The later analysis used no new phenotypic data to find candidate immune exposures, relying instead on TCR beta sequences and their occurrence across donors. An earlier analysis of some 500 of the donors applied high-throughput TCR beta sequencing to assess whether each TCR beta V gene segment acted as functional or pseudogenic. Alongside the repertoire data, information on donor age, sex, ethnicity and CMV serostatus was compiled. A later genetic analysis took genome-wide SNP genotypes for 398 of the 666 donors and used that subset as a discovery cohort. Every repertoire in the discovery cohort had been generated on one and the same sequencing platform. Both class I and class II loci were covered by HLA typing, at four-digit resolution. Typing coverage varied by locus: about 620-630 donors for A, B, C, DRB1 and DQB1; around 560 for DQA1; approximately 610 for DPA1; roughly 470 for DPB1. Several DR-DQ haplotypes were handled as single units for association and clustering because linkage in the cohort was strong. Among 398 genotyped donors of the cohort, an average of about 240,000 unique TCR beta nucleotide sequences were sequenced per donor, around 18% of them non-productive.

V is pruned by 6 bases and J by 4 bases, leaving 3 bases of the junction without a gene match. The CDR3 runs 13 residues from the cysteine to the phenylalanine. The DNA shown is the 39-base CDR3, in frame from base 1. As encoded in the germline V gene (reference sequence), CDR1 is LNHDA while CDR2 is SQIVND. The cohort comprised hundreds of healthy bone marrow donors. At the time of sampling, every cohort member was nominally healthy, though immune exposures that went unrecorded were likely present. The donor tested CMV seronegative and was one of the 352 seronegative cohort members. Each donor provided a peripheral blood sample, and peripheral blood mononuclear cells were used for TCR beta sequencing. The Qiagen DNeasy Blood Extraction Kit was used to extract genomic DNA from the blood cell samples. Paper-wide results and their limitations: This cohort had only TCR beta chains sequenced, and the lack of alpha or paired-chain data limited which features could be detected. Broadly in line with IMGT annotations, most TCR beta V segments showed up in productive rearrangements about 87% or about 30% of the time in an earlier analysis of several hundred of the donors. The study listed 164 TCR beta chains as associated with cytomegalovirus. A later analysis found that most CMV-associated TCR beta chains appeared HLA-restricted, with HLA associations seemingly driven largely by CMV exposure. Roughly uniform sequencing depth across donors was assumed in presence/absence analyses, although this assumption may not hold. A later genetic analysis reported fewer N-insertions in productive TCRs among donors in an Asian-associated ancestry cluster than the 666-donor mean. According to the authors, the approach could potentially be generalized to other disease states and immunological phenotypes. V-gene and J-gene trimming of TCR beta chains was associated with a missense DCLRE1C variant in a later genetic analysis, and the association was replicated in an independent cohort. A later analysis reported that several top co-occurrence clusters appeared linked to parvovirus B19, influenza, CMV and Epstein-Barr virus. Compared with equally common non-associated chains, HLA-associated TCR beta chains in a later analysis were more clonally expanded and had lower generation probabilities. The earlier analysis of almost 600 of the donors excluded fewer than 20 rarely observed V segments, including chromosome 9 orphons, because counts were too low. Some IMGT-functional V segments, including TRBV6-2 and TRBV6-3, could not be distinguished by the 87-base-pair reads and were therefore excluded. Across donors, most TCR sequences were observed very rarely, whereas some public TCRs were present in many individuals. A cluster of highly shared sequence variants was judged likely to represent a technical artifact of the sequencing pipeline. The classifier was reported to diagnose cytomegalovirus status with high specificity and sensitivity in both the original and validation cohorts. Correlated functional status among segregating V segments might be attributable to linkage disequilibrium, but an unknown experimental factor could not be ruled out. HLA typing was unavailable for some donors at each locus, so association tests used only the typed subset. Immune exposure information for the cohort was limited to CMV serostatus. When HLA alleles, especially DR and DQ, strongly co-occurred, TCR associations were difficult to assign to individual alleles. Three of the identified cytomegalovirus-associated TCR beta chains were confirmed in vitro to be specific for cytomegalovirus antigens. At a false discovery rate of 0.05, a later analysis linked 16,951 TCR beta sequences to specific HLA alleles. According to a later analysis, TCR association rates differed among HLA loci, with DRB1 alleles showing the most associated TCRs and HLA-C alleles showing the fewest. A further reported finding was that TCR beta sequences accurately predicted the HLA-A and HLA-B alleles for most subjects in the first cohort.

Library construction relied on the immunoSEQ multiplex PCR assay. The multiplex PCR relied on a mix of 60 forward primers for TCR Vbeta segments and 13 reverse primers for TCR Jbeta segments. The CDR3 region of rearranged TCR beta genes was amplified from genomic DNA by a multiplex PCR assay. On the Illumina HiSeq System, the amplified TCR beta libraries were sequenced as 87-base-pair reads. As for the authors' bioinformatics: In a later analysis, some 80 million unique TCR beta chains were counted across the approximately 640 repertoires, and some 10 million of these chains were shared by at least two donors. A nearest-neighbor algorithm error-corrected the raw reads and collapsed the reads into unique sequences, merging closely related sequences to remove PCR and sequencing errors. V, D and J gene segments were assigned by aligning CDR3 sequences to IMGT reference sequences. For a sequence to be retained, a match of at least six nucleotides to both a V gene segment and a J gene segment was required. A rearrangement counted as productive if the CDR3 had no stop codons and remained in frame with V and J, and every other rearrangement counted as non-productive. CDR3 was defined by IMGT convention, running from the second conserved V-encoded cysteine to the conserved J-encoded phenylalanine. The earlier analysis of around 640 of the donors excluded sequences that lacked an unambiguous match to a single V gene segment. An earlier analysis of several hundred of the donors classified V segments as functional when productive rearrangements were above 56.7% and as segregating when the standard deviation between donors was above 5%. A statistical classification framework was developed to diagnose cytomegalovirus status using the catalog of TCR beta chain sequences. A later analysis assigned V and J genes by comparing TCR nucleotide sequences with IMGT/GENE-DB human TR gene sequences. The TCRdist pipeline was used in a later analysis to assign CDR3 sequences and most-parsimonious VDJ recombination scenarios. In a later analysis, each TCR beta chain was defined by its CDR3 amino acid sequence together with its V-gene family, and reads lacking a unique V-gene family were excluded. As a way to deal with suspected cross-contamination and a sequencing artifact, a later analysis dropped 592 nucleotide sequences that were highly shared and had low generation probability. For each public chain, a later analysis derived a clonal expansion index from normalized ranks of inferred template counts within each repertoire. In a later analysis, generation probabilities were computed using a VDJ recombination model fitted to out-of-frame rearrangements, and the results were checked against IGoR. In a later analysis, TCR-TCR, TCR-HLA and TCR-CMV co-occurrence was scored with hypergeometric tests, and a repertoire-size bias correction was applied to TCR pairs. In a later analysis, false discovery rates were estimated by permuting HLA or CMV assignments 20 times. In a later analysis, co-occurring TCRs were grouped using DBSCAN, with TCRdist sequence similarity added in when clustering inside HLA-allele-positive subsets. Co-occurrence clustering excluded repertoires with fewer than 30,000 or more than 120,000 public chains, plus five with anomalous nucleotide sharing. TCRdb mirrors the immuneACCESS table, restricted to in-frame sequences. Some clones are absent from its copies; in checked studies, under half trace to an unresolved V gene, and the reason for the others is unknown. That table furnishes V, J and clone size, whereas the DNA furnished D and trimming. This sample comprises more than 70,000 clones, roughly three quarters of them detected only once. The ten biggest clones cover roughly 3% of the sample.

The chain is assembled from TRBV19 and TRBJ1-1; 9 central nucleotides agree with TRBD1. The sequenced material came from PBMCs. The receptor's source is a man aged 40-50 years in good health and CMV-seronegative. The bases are TGTGCCAGTAGCCAGGACAGGGGCACTGAAGCTTTCTTT. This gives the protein CASSQDRGTEAFF.